The clone carrying this TCR beta chain was seen a single time. These data come from a study of blood T cell repertoires in COVID-19. The overall study: Whether acute or convalescent, the COVID-19 samples came from the United States, Italy and Spain. Sources were T cells, B-cell-depleted T cells, or PBMCs; the material itself was cDNA or gDNA.

How the authors handled the data: Amplification from reference gene primers served as the basis for estimated nucleated cell counts. Method: immunoSEQ multiplex PCR; TCRdb's copy keeps in-frame clones and lacks some. The DNA gave D and trimming, while V, J and clone size come from that table. The sample lists 89,000 or so clones; nearly 95% were seen once. With 5 bases removed from V and 10 bases from J, the gap between germline ends came to 23 bases. The CDR3 consists of 15 residues. Germline CDR1 reads SGHAT; CDR2 reads FQNNGV. The sample taken for sequencing was peripheral blood. This TCR was sampled from a human donor with active COVID-19. The donor label of this sample is uncertain. The chain employs TRBV11-2 and TRBJ1-1; TRBD1 might be the D (6 bases). The DNA for the CDR3 is TGTGCCAGCAGCACCACAGGGCTGCCGGACGACGTAGCTTTCTTT. This sequence encodes CASSTTGLPDDVAFF.